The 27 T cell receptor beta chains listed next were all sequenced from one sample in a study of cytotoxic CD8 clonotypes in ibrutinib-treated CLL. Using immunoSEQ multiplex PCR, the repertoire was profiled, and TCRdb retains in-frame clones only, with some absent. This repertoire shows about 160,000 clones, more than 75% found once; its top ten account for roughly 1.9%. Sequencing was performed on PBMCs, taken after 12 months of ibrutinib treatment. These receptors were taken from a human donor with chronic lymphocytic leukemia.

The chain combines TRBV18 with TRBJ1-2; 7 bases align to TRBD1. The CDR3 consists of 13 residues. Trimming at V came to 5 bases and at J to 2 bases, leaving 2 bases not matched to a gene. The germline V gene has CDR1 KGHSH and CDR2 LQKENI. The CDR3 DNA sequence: TGTGCCAGCTCATGGGACAGCAACTATGGCTACACCTTC. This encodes CASSWDSNYGYTF.

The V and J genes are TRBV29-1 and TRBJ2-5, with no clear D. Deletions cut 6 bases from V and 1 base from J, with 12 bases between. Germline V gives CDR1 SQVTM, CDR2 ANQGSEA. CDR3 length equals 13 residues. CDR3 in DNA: TGCAGCGTCCGCCGGACGGCCCAAGAGACCCAGTACTTC. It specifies CSVRRTAQETQYF.

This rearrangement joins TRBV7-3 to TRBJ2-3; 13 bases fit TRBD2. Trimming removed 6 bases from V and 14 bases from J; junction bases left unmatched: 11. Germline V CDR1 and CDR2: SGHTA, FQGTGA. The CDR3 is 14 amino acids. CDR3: CASSFGTSGAHAYF. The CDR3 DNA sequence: TGTGCCAGCAGTTTCGGGACTAGCGGGGCCCACGCGTATTTT.

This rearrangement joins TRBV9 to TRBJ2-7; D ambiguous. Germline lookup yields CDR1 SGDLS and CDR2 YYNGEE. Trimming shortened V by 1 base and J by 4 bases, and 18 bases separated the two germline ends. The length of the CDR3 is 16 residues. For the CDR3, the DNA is TGTGCCAGCAGCGTATATCGATGGCAGTCTGGGTACGAGCAGTACTTC. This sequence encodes CASSVYRWQSGYEQYF.

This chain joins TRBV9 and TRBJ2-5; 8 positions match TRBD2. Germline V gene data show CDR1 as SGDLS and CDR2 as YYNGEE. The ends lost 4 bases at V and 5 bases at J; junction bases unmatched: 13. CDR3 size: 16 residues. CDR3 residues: CASSPRGLGRGETQYF. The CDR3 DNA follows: TGTGCCAGCAGCCCGAGGGGACTAGGAAGGGGGGAGACCCAGTACTTC.

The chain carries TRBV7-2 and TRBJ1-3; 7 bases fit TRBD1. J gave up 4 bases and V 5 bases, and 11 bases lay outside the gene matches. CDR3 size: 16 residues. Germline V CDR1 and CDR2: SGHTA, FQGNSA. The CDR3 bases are TGTGCCAGCAGCCCCCAACCAGGGGGAACGGGAAACACCATATATTTT. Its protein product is CASSPQPGGTGNTIYF.

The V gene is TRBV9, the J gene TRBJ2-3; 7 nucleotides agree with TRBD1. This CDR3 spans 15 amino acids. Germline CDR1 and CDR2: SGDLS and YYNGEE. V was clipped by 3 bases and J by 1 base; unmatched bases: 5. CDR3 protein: CASSGTGVGTDTQYF. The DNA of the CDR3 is TGTGCCAGCAGCGGAACAGGGGTAGGCACAGATACGCAGTATTTT.

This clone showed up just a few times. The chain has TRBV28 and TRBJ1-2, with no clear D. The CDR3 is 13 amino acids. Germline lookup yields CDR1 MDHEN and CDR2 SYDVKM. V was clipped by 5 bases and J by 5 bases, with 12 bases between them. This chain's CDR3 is CASSEDSRYGYTF. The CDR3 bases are TGTGCCAGCAGTGAGGATTCGAGGTATGGCTACACCTTC.

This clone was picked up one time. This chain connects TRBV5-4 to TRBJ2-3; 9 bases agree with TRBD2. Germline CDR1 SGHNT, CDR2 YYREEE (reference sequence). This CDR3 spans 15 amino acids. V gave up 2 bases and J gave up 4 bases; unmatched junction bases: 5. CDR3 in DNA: TGTGCCAGCAGCTTAGCGGGGGGAACCGCAGATACGCAGTATTTT. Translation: CASSLAGGTADTQYF.

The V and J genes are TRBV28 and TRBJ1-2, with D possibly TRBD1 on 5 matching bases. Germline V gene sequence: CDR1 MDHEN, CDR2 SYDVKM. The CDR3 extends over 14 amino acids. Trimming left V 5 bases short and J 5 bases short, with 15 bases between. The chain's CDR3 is CASSVPAREYGYTF. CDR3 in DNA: TGTGCCAGCAGTGTGCCGGCCAGGGAATATGGCTACACCTTC.

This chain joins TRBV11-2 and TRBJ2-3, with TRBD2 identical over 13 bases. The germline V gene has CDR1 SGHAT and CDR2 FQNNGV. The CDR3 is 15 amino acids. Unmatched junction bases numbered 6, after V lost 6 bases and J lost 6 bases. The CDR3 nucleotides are TGTGCCAGCAGTCGAGGACTAGCGGGGGAGGATACGCAGTATTTT. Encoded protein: CASSRGLAGEDTQYF.

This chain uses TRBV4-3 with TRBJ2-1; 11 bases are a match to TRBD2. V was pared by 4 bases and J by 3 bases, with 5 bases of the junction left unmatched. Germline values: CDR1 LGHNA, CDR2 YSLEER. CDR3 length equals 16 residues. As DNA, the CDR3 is TGCGCCAGCAGCCCACGGACTAGCGGGCTCTACAATGAGCAGTTCTTC. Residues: CASSPRTSGLYNEQFF.

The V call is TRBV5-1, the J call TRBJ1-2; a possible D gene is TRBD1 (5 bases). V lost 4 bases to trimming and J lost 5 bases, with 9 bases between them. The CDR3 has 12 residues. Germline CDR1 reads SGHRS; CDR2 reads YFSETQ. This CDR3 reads CASSIPGYGYTF. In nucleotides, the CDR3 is TGCGCCAGCAGCATCCCAGGGTATGGCTACACCTTC.

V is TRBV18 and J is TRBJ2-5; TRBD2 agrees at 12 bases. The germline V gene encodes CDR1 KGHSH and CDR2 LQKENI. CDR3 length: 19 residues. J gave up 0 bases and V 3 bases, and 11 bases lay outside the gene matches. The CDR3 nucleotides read TGTGCCAGCTCACCTTATACGAGGACTAGCGGGGCGTACCAAGAGACCCAGTACTTC. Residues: CASSPYTRTSGAYQETQYF. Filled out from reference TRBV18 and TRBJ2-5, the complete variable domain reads NAGVMQNPRHLVRRRGQEARLRCSPMKGHSHVYWYRQLPEEGLKFMVYLQKENIIDESGMPKERFSAEFPKEGPSILRIQQVVRGDSAAYFCASSPYTRTSGAYQETQYFGPGTRLLVL.

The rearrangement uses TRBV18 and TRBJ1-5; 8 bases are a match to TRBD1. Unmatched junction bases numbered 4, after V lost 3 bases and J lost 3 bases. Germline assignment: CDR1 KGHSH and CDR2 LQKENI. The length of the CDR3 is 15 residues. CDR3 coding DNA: TGTGCCAGCTCACCCGACAGGGGCCTCAATCAGCCCCAGCATTTT. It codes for CASSPDRGLNQPQHF.

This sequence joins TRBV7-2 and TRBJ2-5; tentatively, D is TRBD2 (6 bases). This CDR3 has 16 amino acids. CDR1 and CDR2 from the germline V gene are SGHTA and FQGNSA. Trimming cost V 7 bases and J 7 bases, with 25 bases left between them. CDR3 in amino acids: CASTSSGDSTLGTQYF. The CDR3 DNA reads TGTGCCAGCACCTCTAGTGGGGACTCCACCTTAGGGACCCAGTACTTC.

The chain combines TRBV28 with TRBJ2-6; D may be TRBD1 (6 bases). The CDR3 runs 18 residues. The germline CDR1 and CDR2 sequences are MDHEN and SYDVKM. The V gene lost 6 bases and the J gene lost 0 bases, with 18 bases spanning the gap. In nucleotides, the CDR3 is TGTGCCAGCAGGATAACAGGGCTCATAAGCTCTGGGGCCAACGTCCTGACTTTC. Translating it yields CASRITGLISSGANVLTF.

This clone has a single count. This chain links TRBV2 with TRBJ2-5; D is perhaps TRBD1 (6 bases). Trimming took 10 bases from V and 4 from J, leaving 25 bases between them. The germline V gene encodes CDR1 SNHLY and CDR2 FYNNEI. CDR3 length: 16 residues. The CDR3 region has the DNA TGTGCCATCAAAACACCCGGGTCTCCCAGGGGAGAGACCCAGTACTTC. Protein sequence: CAIKTPGSPRGETQYF.

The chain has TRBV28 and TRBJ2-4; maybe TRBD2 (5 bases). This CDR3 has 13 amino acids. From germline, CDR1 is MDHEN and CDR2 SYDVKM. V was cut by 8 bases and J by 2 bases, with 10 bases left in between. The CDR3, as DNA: TGTGCCAGCGTCGGGGAATCCAAAAACATTCAGTACTTC. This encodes CASVGESKNIQYF.

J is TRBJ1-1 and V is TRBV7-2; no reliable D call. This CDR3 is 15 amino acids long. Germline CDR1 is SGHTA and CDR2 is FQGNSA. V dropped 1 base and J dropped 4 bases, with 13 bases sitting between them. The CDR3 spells CASSLGEGFGTEAFF. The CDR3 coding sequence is TGTGCCAGCAGCTTAGGGGAAGGGTTCGGCACTGAAGCTTTCTTT.

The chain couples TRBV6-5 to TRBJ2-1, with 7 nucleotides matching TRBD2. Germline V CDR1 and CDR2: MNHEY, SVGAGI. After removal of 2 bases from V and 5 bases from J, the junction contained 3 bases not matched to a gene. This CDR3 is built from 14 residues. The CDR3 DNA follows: TGTGCCAGCAGTTACAGGGGACTACACAATGAGCAGTTCTTC. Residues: CASSYRGLHNEQFF.

This CDR3 is CASSSTDGYTF. The CDR3 nucleotides read TGTGCCAGCAGTTCTACTGATGGCTACACCTTC. The chain couples TRBV28 to TRBJ1-2; D is unclear. Trimming stripped 4 bases from V and 6 bases from J, with 6 bases between. From germline, CDR1 is MDHEN and CDR2 SYDVKM. The CDR3 contains 11 residues.

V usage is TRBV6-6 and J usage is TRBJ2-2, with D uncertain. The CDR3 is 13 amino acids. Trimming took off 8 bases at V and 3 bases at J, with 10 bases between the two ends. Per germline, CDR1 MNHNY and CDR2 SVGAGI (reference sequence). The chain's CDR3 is CASQFSHTGELFF. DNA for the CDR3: TGTGCCAGCCAATTTTCACACACCGGGGAGCTGTTTTTT.

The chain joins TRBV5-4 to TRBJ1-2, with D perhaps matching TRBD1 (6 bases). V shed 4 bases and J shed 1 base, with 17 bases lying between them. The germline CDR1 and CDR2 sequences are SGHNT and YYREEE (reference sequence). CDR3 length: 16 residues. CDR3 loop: CASSPTGPGYNYGYTF. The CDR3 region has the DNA TGTGCCAGCAGCCCTACAGGGCCGGGGTATAACTATGGCTACACCTTC. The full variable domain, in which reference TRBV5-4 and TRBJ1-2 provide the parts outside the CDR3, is ETGVTQSPTHLIKTRGQQVTLRCSSQSGHNTVSWYQQALGQGPQFIFQYYREEENGRGNFPPRFSGLQFPNYSSELNVNALELDDSALYLCASSPTGPGYNYGYTFGSGTRLTVV.

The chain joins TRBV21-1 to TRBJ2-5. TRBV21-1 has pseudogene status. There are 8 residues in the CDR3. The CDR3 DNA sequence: TGTGCCAGCCGCCCCGAGTACTTC. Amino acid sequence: CASRPEYF.

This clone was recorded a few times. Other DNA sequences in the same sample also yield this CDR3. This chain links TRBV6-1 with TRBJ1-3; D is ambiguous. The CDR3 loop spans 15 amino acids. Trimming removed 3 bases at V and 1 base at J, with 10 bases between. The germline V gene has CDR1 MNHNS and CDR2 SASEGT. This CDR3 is CASSDHRTSGNTIYF. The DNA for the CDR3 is TGTGCCAGCAGTGATCACCGGACGTCTGGAAACACCATATATTTT.

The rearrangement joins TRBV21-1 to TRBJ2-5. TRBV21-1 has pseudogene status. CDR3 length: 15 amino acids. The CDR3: CASSWGSGYQETQYF. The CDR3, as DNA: TGTGCCAGCAGCTGGGGGTCGGGGTACCAAGAGACCCAGTACTTC.